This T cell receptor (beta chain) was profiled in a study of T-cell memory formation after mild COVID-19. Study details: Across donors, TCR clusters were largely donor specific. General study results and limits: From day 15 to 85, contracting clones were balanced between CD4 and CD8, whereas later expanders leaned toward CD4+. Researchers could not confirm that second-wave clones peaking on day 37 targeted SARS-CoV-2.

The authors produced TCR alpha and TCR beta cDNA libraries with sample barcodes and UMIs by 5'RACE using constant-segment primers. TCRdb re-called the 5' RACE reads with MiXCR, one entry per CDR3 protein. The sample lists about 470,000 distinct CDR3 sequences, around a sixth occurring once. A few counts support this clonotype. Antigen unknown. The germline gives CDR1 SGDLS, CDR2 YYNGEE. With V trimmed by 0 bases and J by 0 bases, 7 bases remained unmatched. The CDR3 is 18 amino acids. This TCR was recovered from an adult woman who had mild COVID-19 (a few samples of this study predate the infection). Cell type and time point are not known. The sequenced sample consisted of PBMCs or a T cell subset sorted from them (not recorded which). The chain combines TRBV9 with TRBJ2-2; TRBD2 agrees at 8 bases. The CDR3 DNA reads TGTGCCAGCAGCGTAGGGGTAGCGGGGTACGCGAACACCGGGGAGCTGTTTTTT. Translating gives CASSVGVAGYANTGELFF.